One and the same sample provided the 2 T cell receptor beta chains below, sequenced in a study of blood T cell repertoires in COVID-19. Libraries were prepared by immunoSEQ multiplex PCR; TCRdb keeps only in-frame clonotypes and omits some of them. Of about 140,000 clones listed, about 90% are singletons. Sample: peripheral blood. The source of these receptors is a man aged 45-60 years with active or convalescent COVID-19.

This chain links TRBV28 with TRBJ2-3; 8 bases match TRBD2. The germline V gene has CDR1 MDHEN and CDR2 SYDVKM. With 1 base clipped from V and 0 bases from J, the junction kept 0 bases outside the gene matches. This CDR3 is 15 amino acids long. CDR3 residues: CASSLSSGSTDTQYF. The CDR3 DNA reads as TGTGCCAGCAGTTTATCTAGCGGGAGCACAGATACGCAGTATTTT.

The J gene is TRBJ1-5, the V gene TRBV28; weak D call: TRBD1 (5 bases). The CDR3 totals 15 residues. V lost 3 bases to trimming and J lost 1 base, with 10 bases between them. The germline gives CDR1 MDHEN, CDR2 SYDVKM. Written as DNA, the CDR3 is TGTGCCAGCAGTTTCGGTCAGGGAAGCAATCAGCCCCAGCATTTT. It codes for CASSFGQGSNQPQHF.